One sample yielded the 3 T cell receptor beta chains listed below, sequenced in a study of T cell responses to AZD1222 COVID-19 vaccine. The method was immunoSEQ multiplex PCR; TCRdb's version includes in-frame clones alone and lacks a portion of them. The sample shows 90,000 or so clones, about 87% of them seen only once. The sequencing used peripheral blood, collected on day 0 of AZD1222 vaccination. These TCRs come from an adult in good health.

This chain connects TRBV2 to TRBJ1-5; D unclear. The length of the CDR3 is 13 residues. Germline V gene lookup returns CDR1 SNHLY and CDR2 FYNNEI. Trimming removed 4 bases at V and 3 bases at J, with 7 bases between. The CDR3 loop is CASSGRNNQPQHF. CDR3 nucleotide sequence: TGTGCCAGCAGTGGACGGAACAATCAGCCCCAGCATTTT.

The rearrangement links TRBV6-5 to TRBJ2-7; D is possibly TRBD2 (6 bases). V lost 2 bases to trimming and J lost 3 bases, with 11 bases between them. Germline V gene lookup returns CDR1 MNHEY and CDR2 SVGAGI. This CDR3 region has 14 residues. The CDR3 bases are TGTGCCAGCAGTTACATCGGGGGTAACTACGAGCAGTACTTC. Translating it yields CASSYIGGNYEQYF.

V is TRBV3-1 (or the pseudogene TRBV3-2) and J is TRBJ1-2; D call uncertain. Between the trimmed V and J ends, which lost 4 bases and 2 bases, there was a span of 5 bases. Germline assignment: CDR1 LGHDT and CDR2 YNNKEL (reference sequence). This CDR3 region has 12 residues. The CDR3 coding sequence is TGTGCCAGCAGCCTTAAAAACTATGGCTACACCTTC. Translation gives CASSLKNYGYTF.